Listed here is a single T cell receptor beta chain. What this receptor recognizes is not known. It has no much larger one-base neighbor in the sample; base qualities were not kept. The CDR3 runs 13 amino acids, cysteine and phenylalanine included. Only the CDR3 part of the read is kept: 39 bases, read in frame from the first base. Between the V and J ends, shortened by 2 bases and 8 bases respectively, the junction contains 13 bases. In the germline V gene (reference sequence), CDR1 corresponds to SGHNT and CDR2 to YYREEE. This sample was taken from a study of blood T cell repertoires in COVID-19 (dated by TCRdb to 2020 to 2021). For context, the study as a whole: Samples from collaborators originated in the United States, Italy and Spain and spanned both the acute and convalescent phases of COVID-19. The material from the prospective study consisted of cDNA or gDNA derived from T cells, B-cell-depleted T cells, or PBMCs. The dataset comprised deeply sampled blood TCRbeta repertoires from subjects exposed to, actively infected with, or recovered from COVID-19. The repertoires were made available in a free public database intended to serve as a resource for research on the immune response to SARS-CoV-2. Samples came from the ongoing ImmuneRACE study (first 160 participants) plus 1,254 subjects from 6 global collaborators. Nearly every sample came with metadata listing a de-identified subject ID, COVID-19 status, age in years and sex. Where HLA class I and class II types were available, the types were taken from metadata supplied by the sample provider, not from assay-based typing. General study outcomes and caveats: How much clinical and demographic metadata was included differed by source and by participant, and the metadata was provided uncurated.

TCRbeta CDR3 regions were amplified from genomic DNA using the immunoSEQ Assay, a bias-controlled multiplex PCR. Processing in the source paper ran as follows. The number of nucleated cells in each sample was estimated by amplification of reference gene primers within the assay. To quantify the absolute abundance of each unique TCRbeta CDR3 rearrangement, sequence reads were collapsed and filtered. For each sample, productive Simpson clonality was calculated by taking the square root of Simpson's diversity index across productive rearrangements. This is the immuneACCESS table as TCRdb keeps it, with only in-frame sequences that have V and J called. A part of the clones is gone; compared with another copy, unresolved V genes explain less than half, and the rest is unexplained. V, J and clone size are taken as reported in that table, and D and trimming were inferred from the DNA itself. The sample profile shows 68,000 or so clones; approximately 88% of them were found once. About 6.4% of the sample is held by the ten biggest clonotypes.

Whole blood was collected in K2EDTA tubes by collaborating institutions according to the institutions' own protocols. For TCRbeta analysis, collaborators shipped samples as frozen whole blood, isolated PBMCs, or DNA extracted from either of those sample types. The material sequenced was peripheral blood. The TCR comes from a woman between 65 and 79 years old with acute or convalescent COVID-19. The sequence is built from TRBV5-4 and TRBJ1-2, with TRBD1 tentatively as D gene (5 bases match). The CDR3: CASSLKGIGGYTF. The DNA sequence is as follows: TGTGCCAGCAGCTTAAAGGGGATCGGCGGCTACACCTTC.